A single sample gave rise to the 28 T cell receptor beta chains below, sequenced in a study of OX40 agonist ivuxolimab in advanced cancers. Libraries came from the immunoSEQ multiplex PCR assay. TCRdb provides this immuneACCESS table in a form limited to in-frame rearrangements. Some clones are lacking; in checked studies, under half of them reflect an unresolved V gene, and why the rest are absent is not known. The sample profile shows 65,000 to 80,000 clones; under 85% of them were found once. The ten largest clones capture roughly 0.5% of the sample. Sequenced material: CD4+ or CD8+ T cells sorted from blood, taken in a trial of the OX40 agonist ivuxolimab. These receptors originate from an adult with an advanced solid tumor such as melanoma, head and neck, liver or kidney cancer.

This sequence joins TRBV9 and TRBJ1-4; D not resolved. Trimming removed 3 bases from V and 0 bases from J, with 9 bases in between. The CDR3 loop spans 15 amino acids. Looked up from germline, CDR1 is SGDLS and CDR2 is YYNGEE. CDR3: CASSANPATNEKLFF. CDR3 bases: TGTGCCAGCAGCGCCAACCCCGCAACTAATGAAAAACTGTTTTTT.

The chain has TRBV18 and TRBJ1-2; the D gene is possibly TRBD1 (5 bases). This CDR3 contains 16 residues. V was cut by 3 bases and J by 6 bases, with 20 bases left in between. Germline loops: CDR1 KGHSH, CDR2 LQKENI. The CDR3 region is CASSPNYAQGAHGYTF. CDR3 coding DNA: TGTGCCAGCTCACCTAATTACGCCCAGGGAGCACATGGCTACACCTTC. Full variable domain (missing parts from reference TRBV18 and TRBJ1-2): NAGVMQNPRHLVRRRGQEARLRCSPMKGHSHVYWYRQLPEEGLKFMVYLQKENIIDESGMPKERFSAEFPKEGPSILRIQQVVRGDSAAYFCASSPNYAQGAHGYTFGSGTRLTVV.

This sequence joins TRBV15 and TRBJ1-4; the D is unclear. Germline V gene sequence: CDR1 LNHNV, CDR2 YYDKDF (reference sequence). The CDR3 loop spans 13 amino acids. Trimming stripped 5 bases from V and 8 bases from J, with 12 bases between. The CDR3 sequence: CATSGPQREKLFF. DNA for the CDR3: TGTGCCACCAGCGGTCCTCAGAGGGAAAAACTGTTTTTT. Drawing the rest from reference TRBV15 and TRBJ1-4, the complete variable domain is DAMVIQNPRYQVTQFGKPVTLSCSQTLNHNVMYWYQQKSSQAPKLLFHYYDKDFNNEADTPDNFQSRRPNTSFCFLDIRSPGLGDTAMYLCATSGPQREKLFFGSGTQLSVL.

The rearrangement joins TRBV2 to TRBJ1-4; 7 nucleotides agree with TRBD1. V shed 4 bases, J shed 4 bases, and the junction held 6 bases outside the gene matches. CDR1 SNHLY and CDR2 FYNNEI come from the germline V gene. This CDR3 is built from 15 residues. As DNA, the CDR3 is TGTGCCAGCAGTGTTACAGGGGCCAATAATGAAAAACTGTTTTTT. This sequence encodes CASSVTGANNEKLFF. Complete variable domain (other parts from reference TRBV2 and TRBJ1-4): EPEVTQTPSHQVTQMGQEVILRCVPISNHLYFYWYRQILGQKVEFLVSFYNNEISEKSEIFDDQFSVERPDGSNFTLKIRSTKLEDSAMYFCASSVTGANNEKLFFGSGTQLSVL.

The chain carries TRBV30 and TRBJ1-1; TRBD1 might be the D (5 bases). Germline assignment: CDR1 GTSNPN and CDR2 SVGIG (reference sequence). The CDR3 consists of 13 residues. Trimming took off 0 bases at V and 7 bases at J, with 12 bases between the two ends. The CDR3 nucleotides read TGTGCCTGGAGTGTACAAGGGGCGGTTGAAGCTTTCTTT. As protein: CAWSVQGAVEAFF. The variable domain in full, completed from reference TRBV30 and TRBJ1-1, reads SQTIHQWPATLVQPVGSPLSLECTVEGTSNPNLYWYRQAAGRGLQLLFYSVGIGQISSEVPQNLSASRPQDRQFILSSKKLLLSDSGFYLCAWSVQGAVEAFFGQGTRLTVV.

The CDR3 bases are TGTGCCAGCAGATGGGGACAGGGTTACAATGAGCAGTTCTTC. Translating it yields CASRWGQGYNEQFF. The chain is built from TRBV6-5 and TRBJ2-1, with TRBD1 matching 9 bases. The trim removed 6 bases at V and 4 bases at J, leaving 4 bases unmatched. CDR3 length: 14 residues. Germline V gene lookup returns CDR1 MNHEY and CDR2 SVGAGI.

The chain employs TRBV4-3 and TRBJ2-1; TRBD2 aligns across 12 bases. CDR3 size: 15 residues. CDR1 is LGHNA and CDR2 is YSLEER in the germline V gene. V lost 0 bases to trimming and J lost 9 bases; unmatched junction nucleotides: 3. As DNA, the CDR3 is TGCGCCAGCAGCCAAGAACTAGCGGGGGGTCGTGAGCAGTTCTTC. Protein product: CASSQELAGGREQFF.

This chain joins TRBV5-1 and TRBJ2-7; TRBD1 aligns across 8 bases. CDR1 SGHRS and CDR2 YFSETQ come from the germline V gene. The CDR3 has 13 residues. Germline trimming cut 4 bases from V and 3 bases from J; bases unmatched to any gene: 3. CDR3 sequence: CASSPGGRYEQYF. CDR3 DNA: TGCGCCAGCAGCCCAGGGGGCCGCTACGAGCAGTACTTC.

The V gene is TRBV5-5, the J gene TRBJ2-1; TRBD1 might be the D (6 bases). V lost 4 bases, J lost 0 bases, and 17 bases lay in between. This CDR3 is 17 amino acids long. Per germline, CDR1 SGHKS and CDR2 YYEKEE (reference sequence). As DNA, the CDR3 is TGTGCCAGCAGCCCTGATTGGGACACCAGCTCCTACAATGAGCAGTTCTTC. Its translation: CASSPDWDTSSYNEQFF.

This clone was counted a few times. The gene calls are TRBV19 and TRBJ1-2; 8 bases are shared with TRBD1. Germline CDR1 and CDR2: LNHDA and SQIVND (reference sequence). Trimming at V came to 5 bases and at J to 4 bases, leaving 9 bases not matched to a gene. This CDR3 comprises 15 residues. CDR3 sequence (DNA): TGTGCCAGTAGTCCTGACAGGGGATCCTTCTATGGCTACACCTTC. Amino acid sequence: CASSPDRGSFYGYTF.

This clone was counted only a few times. J is TRBJ2-2 and V is TRBV4-1; TRBD2 matches at 8 bases. The junction had 1 base not matched to a gene; V was cut back by 4 bases and J by 0 bases. The CDR3 sequence is 15 residues long. CDR1 is MGHRA and CDR2 is YSYEKL in the germline V gene. In nucleotides, the CDR3 is TGCGCCAGCAGCCGAGCGGGAGCGAACACCGGGGAGCTGTTTTTT. This codes for CASSRAGANTGELFF.

The chain recombines TRBV14 with TRBJ1-1; TRBD1 might be the D (6 bases). The germline CDR1 and CDR2 sequences are SGHDN and FVKESK. V was pared by 4 bases and J by 3 bases, with 12 bases between. The CDR3 consists of 14 residues. The CDR3 region has the DNA TGTGCCAGCAGCCCGAGGCAGGGGCACACTGAAGCTTTCTTT. Amino acids: CASSPRQGHTEAFF.

CDR3 sequence reads: CASSPVRETEAFF. CDR3 in DNA: TGCGCCAGCAGCCCCGTCAGGGAAACTGAAGCTTTCTTT. The genes are TRBV4-1 and TRBJ1-1; D is perhaps TRBD1 (5 bases). The V gene lost 4 bases and the J gene lost 5 bases, with 11 bases spanning the gap. Per the germline V gene, CDR1 is MGHRA and CDR2 is YSYEKL. The CDR3 is made up of 13 amino acids.

The chain joins TRBV10-1 to TRBJ1-5, with TRBD1 as a possible D gene (5 bases). Germline loops: CDR1 WNHNN, CDR2 SYGVQD (reference sequence). V was clipped by 0 bases and J by 0 bases, with 21 bases between them. CDR3 length: 20 amino acids. The CDR3 region is CASSESGPGRSRLSNQPQHF. The DNA for the CDR3 is TGCGCCAGCAGTGAGTCGGGTCCAGGGCGCTCGAGACTTAGCAATCAGCCCCAGCATTTT.

The gene calls are TRBV13 and TRBJ1-2; 7 nucleotides agree with TRBD1. The junction had 10 bases not matched to a gene; V was cut back by 5 bases and J by 4 bases. The V gene's germline CDR1 is PRHDT and CDR2 FYEKMQ (reference sequence). The CDR3 consists of 15 residues. CDR3 nucleotides: TGTGCCAGCAGCCCTAGACAGGGACAGCCCTATGGCTACACCTTC. Residues: CASSPRQGQPYGYTF.

The V and J genes are TRBV5-4 and TRBJ1-3, with D unresolved. CDR3 length: 16 residues. The germline V and J ends were trimmed by 1 base and 0 bases, with 11 bases remaining between them. Germline-derived CDR1 and CDR2 are SGHNT and YYREEE (reference sequence). CDR3 loop: CASSLSGRSSGNTIYF. CDR3 in DNA: TGTGCCAGCAGCTTGTCCGGACGGAGCTCTGGAAACACCATATATTTT.

This clone was seen only a few times. The gene calls are TRBV10-3 and TRBJ2-7, with D possibly matching TRBD1 (6 bases). Germline values: CDR1 ENHRY, CDR2 SYGVKD. V lost 10 bases and J 6 bases, leaving 19 bases between the germline ends. This CDR3 is built from 13 residues. CDR3 residues: CATRGGSVGEQYF. For the CDR3, the DNA is TGTGCCACCCGAGGGGGTTCAGTGGGCGAGCAGTACTTC.

In this sample, this clone turned up many times. V gene TRBV7-2 combines with J gene TRBJ1-4; TRBD1 matches 10 bases. After removal of 5 bases from V and 11 bases from J, the junction contained 8 bases not matched to a gene. The CDR3 spans 14 residues. Germline assignment: CDR1 SGHTA and CDR2 FQGNSA. The CDR3 spells CASSEGQGMRKLFF. CDR3 coding DNA: TGTGCCAGCAGCGAGGGACAGGGGATGAGGAAACTGTTTTTT.

V gene TRBV27 combines with J gene TRBJ2-7, with a weak D call TRBD1 (7 bases). With 1 base removed from V and 4 bases from J, the gap between germline ends came to 23 bases. Germline V gene lookup returns CDR1 MNHEY and CDR2 SMNVEV (reference sequence). CDR3 length: 18 residues. The CDR3 sequence is CASSLFLIVETGRYEQYF. The CDR3 DNA follows: TGTGCCAGCAGTTTATTCCTAATAGTTGAGACAGGGAGGTACGAGCAGTACTTC.

The V and J genes are TRBV6-1 and TRBJ1-2; TRBD1 matches 7 bases. The CDR3 is made up of 13 amino acids. The germline V gene encodes CDR1 MNHNS and CDR2 SASEGT. The V segment lost 11 bases and the J segment 4 bases; nucleotides outside the gene matches: 10. The CDR3 loop reads CAGAGQKSYGYTF. The CDR3 DNA follows: TGTGCCGGAGCGGGACAGAAAAGCTATGGCTACACCTTC.

This chain joins TRBV5-1 and TRBJ1-6; a weak D match, TRBD1 (5 bases). V dropped 4 bases and J dropped 5 bases, with 10 bases sitting between them. The CDR3 runs 14 residues. Per the germline V gene, CDR1 is SGHRS and CDR2 is YFSETQ. Here the CDR3 reads CASSRDLNNSPLHF. The CDR3 DNA reads as TGCGCCAGCAGCCGGGACCTAAATAATTCACCCCTCCACTTT.

V is TRBV30 and J is TRBJ1-6; TRBD1 agrees at 7 bases. The CDR3 spans 13 residues. Germline CDR1 GTSNPN, CDR2 SVGIG (reference sequence). With 1 base clipped from V and 10 bases from J, the junction kept 4 bases outside the gene matches. The DNA of the CDR3 is TGTGCCTGGAGTGGACAGGGTTTATCACCCCTCCACTTT. Protein sequence: CAWSGQGLSPLHF.

This chain connects TRBV6-5 to TRBJ1-4, with 8 nucleotides matching TRBD1. The CDR3 loop spans 16 amino acids. V dropped 2 bases and J dropped 7; count of bases not matched to a gene: 9. Germline V gene lookup returns CDR1 MNHEY and CDR2 SVGAGI. The CDR3 is CASSYRQGLLGEKLFF. The CDR3 DNA is TGTGCCAGCAGTTACCGACAGGGGTTGCTGGGTGAAAAACTGTTTTTT.

The chain recombines TRBV5-1 with TRBJ2-7, with D tentatively TRBD2 (6 bases). Looked up from germline, CDR1 is SGHRS and CDR2 is YFSETQ. This CDR3 contains 13 residues. Trimming took off 4 bases at V and 6 bases at J, with 14 bases between the two ends. CDR3 in amino acids: CASSAQGLLEQYF. CDR3 DNA: TGCGCCAGCAGCGCCCAGGGACTCCTCGAGCAGTACTTC.

The genes are TRBV28 and TRBJ1-3, with D perhaps matching TRBD1 (6 bases). The length of the CDR3 is 16 residues. V gave up 4 bases and J gave up 0 bases, with 13 bases separating them. Germline CDR1 reads MDHEN; CDR2 reads SYDVKM. CDR3 sequence (DNA): TGTGCCAGCAGTTCCCCAGGAGGGGGCTCTGGAAACACCATATATTTT. This gives the protein CASSSPGGGSGNTIYF.

This clone appeared once. The V gene is TRBV6-1, the J gene TRBJ1-1, with D hard to call. V was cut by 7 bases and J by 0 bases, with 12 bases left in between. The CDR3 consists of 14 residues. The germline V gene encodes CDR1 MNHNS and CDR2 SASEGT. DNA for the CDR3: TGTGCCAGCATCCCAGTAACAGTGAACACTGAAGCTTTCTTT. It yields the protein CASIPVTVNTEAFF.

The count of this clone is one. J is TRBJ2-7 and V is TRBV25-1; D possibly matches TRBD1 or TRBD2 (5 bases each). Trimming pared 2 bases from V and 8 bases from J, leaving 13 bases between. Germline assignment: CDR1 MGHDK and CDR2 SYGVNS. CDR3 size: 13 residues. The CDR3 nucleotides are TGTGCCAGCAGTGAACTACGGGACGCCAAGCAGTACTTC. It translates to CASSELRDAKQYF.

The rearrangement joins TRBV11-3 to TRBJ2-3; 14 bases align to TRBD2. The CDR3 is 16 amino acids. The trim removed 4 bases at V and 5 bases at J, leaving 5 bases unmatched. Germline V gives CDR1 SGHNT, CDR2 YENEEA. The DNA of the CDR3 is TGTGCCAGCAGCTCCGGGACTAGCGGGGGTCAAGATACGCAGTATTTT. Its translation is CASSSGTSGGQDTQYF.